The T cell receptor (beta chain) described here comes from a study of cytomegalovirus exposure and HLA in healthy donors. Every donor was a healthy person donating bone marrow. Vbeta (60) and Jbeta (13) primers were used in the PCR. Sequencing was performed with immunoSEQ multiplex PCR; in TCRdb, only in-frame clones are kept and a portion is missing. The data contain around 150,000 clones, 75% to 80% of them singletons. From germline, CDR1 is LNHDA and CDR2 SQIVND (reference sequence). The CDR3 covers 15 residues. Trimming stripped 5 bases from V and 2 bases from J, with 13 bases between. Concerning this clone: Its antigen is currently unknown.

Study outcomes and limitations: Most CMV-associated TCR beta chains appeared HLA-restricted in a later analysis.

This TCR was sampled from a man aged 18-30 years in good health and CMV-seronegative. V usage is TRBV19 and J usage is TRBJ1-5; D is perhaps TRBD1 (5 bases). The material sequenced was PBMCs. The DNA for the CDR3 is TGTGCCAGTAGTCTCTATCCGGGGGGCAATCAGCCCCAGCATTTT. It specifies CASSLYPGGNQPQHF.